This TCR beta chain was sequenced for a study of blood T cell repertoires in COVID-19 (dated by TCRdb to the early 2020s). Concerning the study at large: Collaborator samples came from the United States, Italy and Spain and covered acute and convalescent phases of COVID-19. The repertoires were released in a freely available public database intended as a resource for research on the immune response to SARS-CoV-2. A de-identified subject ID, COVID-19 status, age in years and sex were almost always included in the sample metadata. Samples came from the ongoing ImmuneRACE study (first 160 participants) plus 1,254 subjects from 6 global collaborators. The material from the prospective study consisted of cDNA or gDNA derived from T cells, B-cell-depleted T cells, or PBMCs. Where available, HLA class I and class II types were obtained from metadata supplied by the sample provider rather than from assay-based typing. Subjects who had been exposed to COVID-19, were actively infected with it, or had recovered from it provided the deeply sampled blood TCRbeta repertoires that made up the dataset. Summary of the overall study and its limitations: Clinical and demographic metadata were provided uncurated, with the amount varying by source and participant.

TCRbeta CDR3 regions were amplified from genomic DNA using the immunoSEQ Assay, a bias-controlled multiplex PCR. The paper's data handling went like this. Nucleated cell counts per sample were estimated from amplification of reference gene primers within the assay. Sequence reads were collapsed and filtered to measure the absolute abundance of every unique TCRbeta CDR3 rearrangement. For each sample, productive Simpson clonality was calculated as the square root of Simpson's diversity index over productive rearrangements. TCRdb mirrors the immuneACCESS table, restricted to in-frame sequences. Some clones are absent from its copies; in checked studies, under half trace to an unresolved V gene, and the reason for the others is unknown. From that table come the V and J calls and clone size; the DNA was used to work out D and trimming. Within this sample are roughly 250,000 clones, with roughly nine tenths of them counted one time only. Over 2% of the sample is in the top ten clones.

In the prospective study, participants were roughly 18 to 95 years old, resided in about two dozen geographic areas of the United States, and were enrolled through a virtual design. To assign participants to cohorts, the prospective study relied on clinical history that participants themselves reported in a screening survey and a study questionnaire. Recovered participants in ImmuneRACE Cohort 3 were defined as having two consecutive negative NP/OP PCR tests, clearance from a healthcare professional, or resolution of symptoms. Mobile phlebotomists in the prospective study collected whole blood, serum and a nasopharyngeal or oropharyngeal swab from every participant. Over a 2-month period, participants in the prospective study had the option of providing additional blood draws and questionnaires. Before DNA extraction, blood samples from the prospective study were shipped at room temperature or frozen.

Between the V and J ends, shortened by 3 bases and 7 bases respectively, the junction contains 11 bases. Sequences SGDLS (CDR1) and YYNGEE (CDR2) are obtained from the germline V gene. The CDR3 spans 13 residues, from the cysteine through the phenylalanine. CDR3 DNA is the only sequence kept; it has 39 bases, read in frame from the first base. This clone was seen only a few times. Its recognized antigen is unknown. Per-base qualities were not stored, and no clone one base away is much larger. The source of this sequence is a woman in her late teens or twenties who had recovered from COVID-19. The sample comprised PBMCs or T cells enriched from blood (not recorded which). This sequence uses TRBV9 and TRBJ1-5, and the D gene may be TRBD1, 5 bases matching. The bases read TGTGCCAGCAGCGACGGGGGTAGCCAGCCCCAGCATTTT. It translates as CASSDGGSQPQHF.